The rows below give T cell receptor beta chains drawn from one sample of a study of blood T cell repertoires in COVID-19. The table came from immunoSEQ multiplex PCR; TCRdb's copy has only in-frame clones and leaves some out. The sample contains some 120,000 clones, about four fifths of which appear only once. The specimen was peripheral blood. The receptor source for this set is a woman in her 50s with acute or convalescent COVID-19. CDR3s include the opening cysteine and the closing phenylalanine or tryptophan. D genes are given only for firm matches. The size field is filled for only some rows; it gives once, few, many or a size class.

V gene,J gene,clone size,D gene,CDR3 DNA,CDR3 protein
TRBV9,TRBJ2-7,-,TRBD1,TGTGCCAGCAGCGCCGGGACAGGACCCTACGAGCAGTACTTC,CASSAGTGPYEQYF
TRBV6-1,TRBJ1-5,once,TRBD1,TGTGCCAGCAGTGAACAATCTGGACAGGGCAATCAGCCCCAGCATTTT,CASSEQSGQGNQPQHF
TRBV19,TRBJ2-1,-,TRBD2,TGTGCCAGTAGTAAGCAAGCGGGGGTATACAATGAGCAGTTCTTC,CASSKQAGVYNEQFF
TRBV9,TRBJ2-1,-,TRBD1,TGTGCCAGCAGCGTAGCAGGGGGCAATGAGCAGTTCTTC,CASSVAGGNEQFF
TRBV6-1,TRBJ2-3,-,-,TGTGCCAGCAGTGAAGCGCTCAGGAAGAGCACAGATACGCAGTATTTT,CASSEALRKSTDTQYF
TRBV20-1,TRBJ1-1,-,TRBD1,TGCAGTGCTAGTCCCGCACAGGGGATGAACACTGAAGCTTTCTTT,CSASPAQGMNTEAFF
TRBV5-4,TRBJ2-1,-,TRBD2,TGTGCCAGCAGCTCAACCCGTAGCGGGGGGGGGTACAATGAGCAGTTCTTC,CASSSTRSGGGYNEQFF
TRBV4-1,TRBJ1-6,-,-,TGCGCCAGCAGCCAAGATGGGCAGAGGGATTCACCCCTCCACTTT,CASSQDGQRDSPLHF
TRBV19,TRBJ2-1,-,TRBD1,TGTGCCACCCGCGGGACAGGGATCGATGAGCAGTTCTTC,CATRGTGIDEQFF
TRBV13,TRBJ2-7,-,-,TGTGCCAGCAGCCCCCGGATCGACAGAGCCTCCTACGAGCAGTACTTC,CASSPRIDRASYEQYF
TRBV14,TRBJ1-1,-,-,TGTGCCAGCAGCCAAACAGCATTAACCACTGAAGCTTTCTTT,CASSQTALTTEAFF
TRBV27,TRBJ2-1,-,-,TGTGCCAGCAGGCTTAAACCGGGGTCCTACAATGAGCAGTTCTTC,CASRLKPGSYNEQFF
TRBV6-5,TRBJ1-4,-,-,TGTGCCAGCAGTAAGGATATTGGAGCTAATGAAAAACTGTTTTTT,CASSKDIGANEKLFF
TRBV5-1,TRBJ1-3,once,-,TGCGCCAGCAGAGCCACCCAAGGGGATTCTGGAAACACCATATATTTT,CASRATQGDSGNTIYF
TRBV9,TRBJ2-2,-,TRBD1,TGTGCCAGCAGCCTCCCGACAGGGAGCCCTGCGGAGCTGTTTTTT,CASSLPTGSPAELFF
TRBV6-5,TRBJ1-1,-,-,TGTGCCAGCACCCAAGGGGGTGGGACTGAAGCTTTCTTT,CASTQGGGTEAFF
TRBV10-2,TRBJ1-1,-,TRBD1,TGCGCCATCCCGCAGGGGGGGAACACTGAAGCTTTCTTT,CAIPQGGNTEAFF
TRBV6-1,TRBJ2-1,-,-,TGTGCCAGCAGTGACACCTTTACAGGGTTGGTTTTCGCCAATGAGCAGTTCTTC,CASSDTFTGLVFANEQFF
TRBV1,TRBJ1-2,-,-,TGCACCAGCAGCCAAGTCTTTTTCGGGGGTTCAGGCTACACCTTC,CTSSQVFFGGSGYTF
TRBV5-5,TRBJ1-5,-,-,TGTGCCAGCAGCTCCCGACAGGCCAATCTCAATCAGCCCCAGCATTTT,CASSSRQANLNQPQHF
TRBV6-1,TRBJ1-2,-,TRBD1,TGTGCCAGCAGTGAAGCTTACCCACAACGACAGGGGCGAACAAGCTATGGCTACACCTTC,CASSEAYPQRQGRTSYGYTF
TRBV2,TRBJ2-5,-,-,TGTGCCAGCAGCCCCCGGACTATCTCCCAAGAGACCCAGTACTTC,CASSPRTISQETQYF
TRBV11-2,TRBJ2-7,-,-,TGTGCCAGCAGCTCCCTCGCGTCCCCCTCCTACGAGCAGTACTTC,CASSSLASPSYEQYF
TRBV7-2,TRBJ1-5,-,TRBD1,TGTGCCAGCAGCTTGGGGACAGGGCTGAGTCAGCCCCAGCATTTT,CASSLGTGLSQPQHF
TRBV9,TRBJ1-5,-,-,TGTGCCAGCAGCGAACAGGGCCGCAATCAGCCCCAGCATTTT,CASSEQGRNQPQHF